This T cell receptor beta chain appears in the sequencing data of a study of blood T cell repertoires in COVID-19. On the study more broadly: Sites in the United States, Italy and Spain provided acute and convalescent COVID-19 samples. PBMCs, B-cell-depleted T cells, or T cells were the source of the cDNA or gDNA that made up the material.

Seattle enrolled patients during active infection and tracked them longitudinally. Germline CDR1 and CDR2: MNHEY and SMNVEV (reference sequence). This CDR3 is 14 amino acids long. Unmatched junction bases numbered 7, after V lost 6 bases and J lost 5 bases. Authors' analysis steps: Scientists estimated how many nucleated cells there were by amplifying reference gene primers. Sequencing used immunoSEQ multiplex PCR; TCRdb keeps in-frame clones, though not all of them. D and trimming were read from the DNA, whereas the V and J calls and clone size are those reported in that table. The sample comprises roughly 150,000 clones, 85% to 90% of which are singletons, and roughly 2.4% rests with the top ten.

Sequencing was done on a sample of peripheral blood. The receptor comes from a woman of 80 years or more with COVID-19, enrolled during active disease. The genes are TRBV27 and TRBJ1-1; 9 bases are shared with TRBD1. For the CDR3, the DNA is TGTGCCAGCAGCCGGGACAGGGTTACGACTGAAGCTTTCTTT. This gives the protein CASSRDRVTTEAFF.